The sequence of this T cell receptor (beta chain) was determined in a study of human T cells and chemical hapten exposure. In TCRdb, the RACE reads were re-called with MiXCR into one record per CDR3 protein. Among roughly 40,000 distinct CDR3 sequences, about 10% were seen once, and the ten largest hold about 5.9%. Time point defined: pre-sensitization, week 0. Treatment: therapeutic diphenylcyclopropenone sensitization with weekly scalp DPC. This clonotype was seen ten or more times. Per germline, CDR1 LGHDT and CDR2 YNNKEL (reference sequence). The CDR3 is made up of 17 amino acids. The ends lost 5 bases at V and 0 bases at J; junction bases unmatched: 11.

The sequences come from whole blood, collected in connection with sensitization to the hapten diphenylcyclopropenone (DPC). The chain is built from TRBV3-1 and TRBJ2-3; TRBD1 matches at 7 bases. The receptor was derived from a man aged 25-45 years with alopecia areata. Some clones in this sample may be carry-over from other donors' samples. The CDR3 DNA follows: TGTGCCAGCAGCTCCCAGGGGGTAGTCTCTAGCACAGATACGCAGTATTTT. It specifies CASSSQGVVSSTDTQYF.